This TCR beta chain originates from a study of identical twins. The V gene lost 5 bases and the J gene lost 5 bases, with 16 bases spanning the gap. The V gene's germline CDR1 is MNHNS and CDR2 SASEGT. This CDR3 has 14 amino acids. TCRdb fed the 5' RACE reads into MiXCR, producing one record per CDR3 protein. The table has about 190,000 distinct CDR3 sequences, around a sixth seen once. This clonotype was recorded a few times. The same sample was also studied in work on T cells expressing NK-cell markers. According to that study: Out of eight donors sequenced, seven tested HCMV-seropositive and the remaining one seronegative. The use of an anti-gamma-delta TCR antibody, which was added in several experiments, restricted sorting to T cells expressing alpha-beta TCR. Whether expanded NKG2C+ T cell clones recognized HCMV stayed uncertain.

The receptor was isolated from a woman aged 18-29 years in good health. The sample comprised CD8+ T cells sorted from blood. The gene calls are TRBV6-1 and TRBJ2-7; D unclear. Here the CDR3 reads CASSYALFGDEQYF. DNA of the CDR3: TGTGCCAGCAGTTATGCGCTTTTTGGGGACGAGCAGTACTTC.